These T cell receptor beta chains were read from a single sample in a study of OX40 agonist ivuxolimab in advanced cancers. Some clones are missing from TCRdb's copy, which holds only in-frame ones; the method was immunoSEQ multiplex PCR. The data show more than 15,000 clones, with just under 75% seen just once and roughly 24% held by the top ten. This specimen was CD4+ or CD8+ T cells sorted from blood, taken in a trial of the OX40 agonist ivuxolimab. The receptors were gathered from an adult with an advanced solid tumor such as melanoma, head and neck, liver or kidney cancer. CDR3s include the opening cysteine and the closing phenylalanine or tryptophan. A D gene is named only where the DNA matches it firmly. Some rows mark clone size as missing; the rest say once, few, many or name a class of expanded clone.

abundance | d_gene | j_gene | v_gene | CDR3nt | CDR3aa
few | - | TRBJ2-1 | TRBV7-8 | TGTGCCAGCAGCTTAGGGTTCAGGACCCAGAATGAGCAGTTCTTC | CASSLGFRTQNEQFF
- | TRBD2 | TRBJ2-2 | TRBV5-6 | TGTGCCAGCAGCTACGGGACTAGTGGTGTCGGGGAGCTGTTTTTT | CASSYGTSGVGELFF
few | - | TRBJ2-3 | TRBV2 | TGTGCCAGCAGTGGGGGACTCACCGTCGGAGATACGCAGTATTTT | CASSGGLTVGDTQYF
few | TRBD1 | TRBJ1-1 | TRBV9 | TGTGCCAGCAGCCCAGGGGGCTACACTGAAGCTTTCTTT | CASSPGGYTEAFF
- | TRBD1 | TRBJ2-7 | TRBV2 | TGTGCCAGCAGTAGGACAGGGGAAAGGAACGAGCAGTACTTC | CASSRTGERNEQYF
- | - | TRBJ1-2 | TRBV6-4 | TGTGCCAGCAGACAATACTCAGCACCCAACTATGGCTACACCTTC | CASRQYSAPNYGYTF
- | TRBD1 | TRBJ2-7 | TRBV4-3 | TGCGCCAGCAGCCAATTCCGGGACAGGGACTACGAGCAGTACTTC | CASSQFRDRDYEQYF
few | - | TRBJ1-6 | TRBV4-1 | TGCGCCAGCAGCGCAGGGTCGAATTCACCCCTCCACTTT | CASSAGSNSPLHF
- | - | TRBJ2-3 | TRBV30 | TGTGCCTGGAGTCCCAACGGGGGCACAGATACGCAGTATTTT | CAWSPNGGTDTQYF
few | - | TRBJ2-7 | TRBV5-4 | TGTGCCAGCAGCTTGGGACAGACAAGGTACGAGCAGTACTTC | CASSLGQTRYEQYF
- | - | TRBJ2-7 | TRBV2 | TGTGCCAGCAGTGAAACCGGGGACGAGCAGTACTTC | CASSETGDEQYF
- | - | TRBJ1-5 | TRBV6-1 | TGTGCCAGCAGTGAAAAGGAGGGAAAAGGGAATCAGCCCCAGCATTTT | CASSEKEGKGNQPQHF
- | TRBD2 | TRBJ2-7 | TRBV10-3 | TGTGCCATCAGGAGAGCGGGAGAATCCTACGAGCAGTACTTC | CAIRRAGESYEQYF
- | - | TRBJ2-3 | TRBV14 | TGTGCCAGCAGCCTTCAGAGCACCACAGATACGCAGTATTTT | CASSLQSTTDTQYF
- | - | TRBJ2-3 | TRBV5-4 | TGTGCCAGCAGTCCGGGACACGGCAGCACAGATACGCAGTATTTT | CASSPGHGSTDTQYF
- | TRBD2 | TRBJ2-1 | TRBV28 | TGTGCCAGCAGCCGACTAGCGGGGGACAATGAGCAGTTCTTC | CASSRLAGDNEQFF
- | TRBD2 | TRBJ2-3 | TRBV5-6 | TGTGCCAGCAGCATACTAGCGGGGATCTTCGATACGCAGTATTTT | CASSILAGIFDTQYF
- | - | TRBJ1-1 | TRBV11-2 | TGTGCCAGCAGCTCTATTTTCCTGGACCGTTCCATGAACACTGAAGCTTTCTTT | CASSSIFLDRSMNTEAFF
few | - | TRBJ2-1 | TRBV4-2 | TGTGCCAGCAGCCCCACACAGGGCGGTGAGCAGTTCTTC | CASSPTQGGEQFF
- | TRBD1 | TRBJ2-7 | TRBV9 | TGTGCCAGCAGCCTAGACAGGGGCGAGCAGTACTTC | CASSLDRGEQYF
- | - | TRBJ2-7 | TRBV10-3 | TGTGCCATCAGTGAGGCAGGGTGGGAGGAGCAGTACTTC | CAISEAGWEEQYF
- | TRBD2 | TRBJ2-7 | TRBV27 | TGTGCCAGCCGCAAGTCGGGGGGCGAGCAGTACTTC | CASRKSGGEQYF
- | - | TRBJ2-7 | TRBV18 | TGTGCCAGCTCCACCTCTCCCGCGGGGTACTCCTACGAGCAGTACTTC | CASSTSPAGYSYEQYF
- | - | TRBJ1-5 | TRBV21-1 | TGTGCCAGCAGCGAACGACAGGGGGCGGCCGAACATAGCAATCAGCCCCAGCATTTT | CASSERQGAAEHSNQPQHF
once | - | TRBJ2-2 | TRBV6-1 | TGTGCCAGCAGGGGGGGACAGACCGGGGAGCTGTTTTTT | CASRGGQTGELFF
- | - | TRBJ2-1 | TRBV7-9 | TGTGCCAGCACAACATCCCTGGCCTACAATGAGCAGTTCTTC | CASTTSLAYNEQFF
once | - | TRBJ1-1 | TRBV2 | TGTGCCAGCATTGGGGCCTGGGGCACTGAAGCTTTCTTT | CASIGAWGTEAFF
- | - | TRBJ1-5 | TRBV6-5 | TGTGCCAGCAGTTATCGCAGATATCAGCCCCAGCATTTT | CASSYRRYQPQHF
- | TRBD1 | TRBJ2-1 | TRBV27 | TGTGCCAGCAGTTTGGGACAGGGTCAATACAATGAGCAGTTCTTC | CASSLGQGQYNEQFF
- | TRBD2 | TRBJ2-7 | TRBV2 | TGTGCCAGGTCCGGGACTAGCGGGGTGAGCTCCTACGAGCAGTACTTC | CARSGTSGVSSYEQYF
- | - | TRBJ2-1 | TRBV30 | TGTGCCTGGTCCCCCGGGGTCTCTTCTTACGATGAGCAGTTCTTC | CAWSPGVSSYDEQFF
- | TRBD1 | TRBJ1-1 | TRBV9 | TGTGCCAGCAGCGGGGAGGGACAGGGGGCATATACTGAAGCTTTCTTT | CASSGEGQGAYTEAFF
- | - | TRBJ2-7 | TRBV9 | TGTGCCAGCAGCGTAGACGGGATTGGTCTCGAGCAGTACTTC | CASSVDGIGLEQYF
once | - | TRBJ1-1 | TRBV10-1 | TGCGCCAGCAGTTCGGGCAGGGCGAACACTGAAGCTTTCTTT | CASSSGRANTEAFF
- | TRBD2 | TRBJ2-5 | TRBV4-3 | TGCGCCAGCAGCCCCGGGGGGGCCGAGACCCAGTACTTC | CASSPGGAETQYF
once | - | TRBJ1-1 | TRBV10-3 | TGTGCCATCAGTGAGTCGTACGAATATCGGACTGAAGCTTTCTTT | CAISESYEYRTEAFF
- | TRBD2 | TRBJ2-7 | TRBV5-1 | TGCGCCAGCAGCCTAACTAGCGGGAGTGGCGAGCAGTACTTC | CASSLTSGSGEQYF
few | - | TRBJ2-6 | TRBV7-9 | TGTGCCAGCAGCTTAGGAGGCTCTGGGGCCAACGTCCTGACTTTC | CASSLGGSGANVLTF
- | TRBD2 | TRBJ2-3 | TRBV10-1 | TGCGCCAGCAGTGATTCAGCCAGCGGGAGAATGAGTGCGCAGTATTTT | CASSDSASGRMSAQYF
once | - | TRBJ2-3 | TRBV9 | TGTGCCAGCAGCGGGGGCGGAGAAAGCACAGATACGCAGTATTTT | CASSGGGESTDTQYF
- | TRBD1 | TRBJ1-1 | TRBV2 | TGTGCCAGCAGGCAGGGGGCCTTGTTGAACACTGAAGCTTTCTTT | CASRQGALLNTEAFF
- | - | TRBJ1-2 | TRBV5-5 | TGTGCCAGCAGCTTCGGGGGACCCGCCTATGGCTACACCTTC | CASSFGGPAYGYTF
once | - | TRBJ1-2 | TRBV6-5 | TGTGCCAGCAGTTACACGGGAGCAGGGACGGAAGGCTACACCTTC | CASSYTGAGTEGYTF
once | TRBD1 | TRBJ1-3 | TRBV28 | TGTGCCAGCACACCTTCCGGGACAGCAACTAGAAACACCATATATTTT | CASTPSGTATRNTIYF
- | - | TRBJ1-5 | TRBV28 | TGTGCCAGCAGTTTAGGCCAGGGGAGTCAGCCCCAGCATTTT | CASSLGQGSQPQHF
- | - | TRBJ1-2 | TRBV7-2 | TGTGCCAGCAGCTTATTTAAGGGACCGAAATATGGCTACACCTTC | CASSLFKGPKYGYTF
few | - | TRBJ2-1 | TRBV7-2 | TGTGCCAGCAGCTTAAACCTTCCCAATGAGCAGTTCTTC | CASSLNLPNEQFF
- | - | TRBJ1-1 | TRBV28 | TGTGCCAGCAGTTTATGGGGGGGAGAGACTGAAGCTTTCTTT | CASSLWGGETEAFF
few | - | TRBJ2-1 | TRBV15 | TGTGCCACCAGCAGAGGAGTTTTCGGGGACTACAATGAGCAGTTCTTC | CATSRGVFGDYNEQFF
- | - | TRBJ2-3 | TRBV5-1 | TGCGCCAGCAGCGATGGGACAACAAGCACAGATACGCAGTATTTT | CASSDGTTSTDTQYF